A selection of T cell receptor beta chains follows, all from one sample in a study of T-cell memory formation after mild COVID-19. Each CDR3 protein is one row after TCRdb ran MiXCR on the 5' RACE reads. Here the sample spans roughly 240,000 distinct CDR3 sequences, around 15% being singletons. The sequenced sample consisted of PBMCs or a T cell subset sorted from them (not recorded which). These receptors were collected from a man younger than 35 who had mild COVID-19 (a few samples of this study predate the infection). Cell type and time point are not known. Each CDR3 is given with its conserved first and last residue. Each record gives: J gene, V gene, clone size, CDR3 protein. Not all rows give a size; the values are once, few, many and, for expanded clones, a class.

j_call: TRBJ1-1
v_call: TRBV7-2
clone_size: -
cdr3_aa: CASSPWTGGNTEAFF

j_call: TRBJ1-1
v_call: TRBV20-1
clone_size: -
cdr3_aa: CTQKDNTNTEAFF

j_call: TRBJ2-3
v_call: TRBV28
clone_size: few
cdr3_aa: CASSFRLLTDTQYF

j_call: TRBJ1-5
v_call: TRBV10-2
clone_size: few
cdr3_aa: CASSAQYNQPQHF

j_call: TRBJ1-1
v_call: TRBV24-1
clone_size: few
cdr3_aa: CATSDEPDRDDYTEAFF

j_call: TRBJ2-1
v_call: TRBV20-1
clone_size: few
cdr3_aa: CSAGTHSGGSYNEQFF

j_call: TRBJ1-4
v_call: TRBV5-1
clone_size: few
cdr3_aa: CASSPLRMGEKLFF

j_call: TRBJ2-1
v_call: TRBV7-9
clone_size: many
cdr3_aa: CASSITGAGNEQFF

j_call: TRBJ1-2
v_call: TRBV12-3/TRBV12-4
clone_size: -
cdr3_aa: CASSPGLVPYGYTF

j_call: TRBJ1-1
v_call: TRBV7-2
clone_size: many
cdr3_aa: CASSALRNTEAFF

j_call: TRBJ2-1
v_call: TRBV29-1
clone_size: -
cdr3_aa: CSVFSGSSYNEQFF

j_call: TRBJ1-2
v_call: TRBV5-1
clone_size: -
cdr3_aa: CASSLFGTNYGYTF

j_call: TRBJ1-1
v_call: TRBV7-2
clone_size: few
cdr3_aa: CASSFRRASQAFF

j_call: TRBJ2-5
v_call: TRBV5-6
clone_size: many
cdr3_aa: CASSFSPQGQETQYF

j_call: TRBJ2-2
v_call: TRBV11-1
clone_size: few
cdr3_aa: CASSLVLGRTGELFF

j_call: TRBJ2-1
v_call: TRBV18
clone_size: -
cdr3_aa: CASSPAMGPYNEQFF

j_call: TRBJ1-1
v_call: TRBV5-1
clone_size: many
cdr3_aa: CASSLDGVGGTEAFF

j_call: TRBJ1-1
v_call: TRBV11-2
clone_size: few
cdr3_aa: CAIVAGTRYTEAFF

j_call: TRBJ2-5
v_call: TRBV7-6
clone_size: few
cdr3_aa: CASSLITGPQETQYF

j_call: TRBJ2-1
v_call: TRBV7-2
clone_size: -
cdr3_aa: CASSPSGTGPPSF

j_call: TRBJ1-2
v_call: TRBV11-2
clone_size: -
cdr3_aa: CASSTPQDNYGYTF

j_call: TRBJ1-4
v_call: TRBV7-9
clone_size: -
cdr3_aa: CASSLQWQGGEKLFF

j_call: TRBJ2-2
v_call: TRBV4-3
clone_size: -
cdr3_aa: CASSQDGSGSAYTGELFF

j_call: TRBJ2-6
v_call: TRBV28
clone_size: -
cdr3_aa: CASSRESGFVANVLTF

j_call: TRBJ1-4
v_call: TRBV18
clone_size: -
cdr3_aa: CASSPPSQGSEKLFF

j_call: TRBJ2-3
v_call: TRBV7-9
clone_size: -
cdr3_aa: CASSTNRGAGGDTQYF

j_call: TRBJ2-1
v_call: TRBV3-1
clone_size: few
cdr3_aa: CASSQVRRVYNEQFF

j_call: TRBJ1-1
v_call: TRBV28
clone_size: -
cdr3_aa: CASSLRYTEAFF

j_call: TRBJ2-1
v_call: TRBV20-1
clone_size: -
cdr3_aa: CSATTDPYNEQFF

j_call: TRBJ2-5
v_call: TRBV9
clone_size: -
cdr3_aa: CASSVGGTGGETQYF

j_call: TRBJ1-1
v_call: TRBV7-9
clone_size: -
cdr3_aa: CASSLPGLQNTEAFF

j_call: TRBJ2-2
v_call: TRBV5-1
clone_size: few
cdr3_aa: CASSLSRGHTGELFF

j_call: TRBJ1-4
v_call: TRBV23-1
clone_size: -
cdr3_aa: CASSRGPRQHDEKLFF

j_call: TRBJ2-7
v_call: TRBV11-2
clone_size: few
cdr3_aa: CASSLDLGQVYEQYF

j_call: TRBJ2-3
v_call: TRBV10-2
clone_size: -
cdr3_aa: CASSAGTSRSTDTQYF

j_call: TRBJ1-1
v_call: TRBV4-1
clone_size: -
cdr3_aa: CASSQERQGLDVEAFF

j_call: TRBJ1-2
v_call: TRBV12-3/TRBV12-4
clone_size: few
cdr3_aa: CASSFGRADYGYTF

j_call: TRBJ2-7
v_call: TRBV4-2
clone_size: few
cdr3_aa: CASSQFRGSYEQYF

j_call: TRBJ2-2
v_call: TRBV25-1
clone_size: -
cdr3_aa: CASSELDPAAGELFF

j_call: TRBJ2-7
v_call: TRBV7-9
clone_size: few
cdr3_aa: CASSSEAGGPYEQYF

j_call: TRBJ2-1
v_call: TRBV5-6
clone_size: -
cdr3_aa: CASSLDLYNEQFF

j_call: TRBJ1-1
v_call: TRBV30
clone_size: -
cdr3_aa: CAWSAISGTEAFF

j_call: TRBJ2-3
v_call: TRBV5-1
clone_size: many
cdr3_aa: CASSLGRSVDTQYF

j_call: TRBJ2-3
v_call: TRBV29-1
clone_size: few
cdr3_aa: CSVTSTDTQYF

j_call: TRBJ2-5
v_call: TRBV20-1
clone_size: many
cdr3_aa: CSAGTSPDGGTQYF

j_call: TRBJ2-5
v_call: TRBV4-3
clone_size: few
cdr3_aa: CASSPTPDRGETQYF

j_call: TRBJ2-1
v_call: TRBV5-1
clone_size: many
cdr3_aa: CASPVHRTYNEQFF

j_call: TRBJ2-5
v_call: TRBV7-8
clone_size: few
cdr3_aa: CASSLRGPETQYF

j_call: TRBJ2-3
v_call: TRBV2
clone_size: few
cdr3_aa: CASSRDADTQYF

j_call: TRBJ1-1
v_call: TRBV4-1
clone_size: -
cdr3_aa: CASSPRRYPNTEAFF

j_call: TRBJ2-1
v_call: TRBV12-3/TRBV12-4
clone_size: -
cdr3_aa: CASSFVRTSGVGNEQFF

j_call: TRBJ1-5
v_call: TRBV12-3/TRBV12-4
clone_size: -
cdr3_aa: CASSYRADQPQHF

j_call: TRBJ1-4
v_call: TRBV2
clone_size: -
cdr3_aa: CASSEALGEKLFF

j_call: TRBJ2-2
v_call: TRBV7-8
clone_size: many
cdr3_aa: CASRAAGELFF